In its sample, the clone carrying this TCR beta chain was seen a few times. The target antigen is unknown. As the library was built, unique molecular identifiers were attached to individual cDNA molecules. TCRdb re-analysed the RACE reads in MiXCR, keeping a single row per CDR3 protein. The table has more than 250,000 distinct CDR3 sequences, about 9% seen once; the top ten hold roughly 2.5%. This entry comes from a study of human T cells and chemical hapten exposure. Study-level findings and limits: Healthy people's immune response may differ from that of the donors, who had alopecia. In the PT1 data, expanded TCR counts showed a positive correlation with patch test score.

The germline gives CDR1 SQVTM, CDR2 ANQGSEA. Trimming cost V 0 bases and J 4 bases, with 7 bases left between them. The CDR3 contains 12 residues. Time point in this sample: pre-sensitization, week 0. As for treatment: therapeutic diphenylcyclopropenone sensitization with weekly scalp DPC. The genes are TRBV29-1 and TRBJ2-7; perhaps TRBD1 as D (6 bases). This sequence was found in a woman aged 40-49 years with alopecia areata. Some clones in this sample may be carry-over from other donors' samples. The sample consisted of whole blood, taken in connection with sensitization to the hapten diphenylcyclopropenone (DPC). CDR3 DNA sequence: TGCAGCGTTGAAGATGGACAGTACGAGCAGTACTTC. This codes for CSVEDGQYEQYF.